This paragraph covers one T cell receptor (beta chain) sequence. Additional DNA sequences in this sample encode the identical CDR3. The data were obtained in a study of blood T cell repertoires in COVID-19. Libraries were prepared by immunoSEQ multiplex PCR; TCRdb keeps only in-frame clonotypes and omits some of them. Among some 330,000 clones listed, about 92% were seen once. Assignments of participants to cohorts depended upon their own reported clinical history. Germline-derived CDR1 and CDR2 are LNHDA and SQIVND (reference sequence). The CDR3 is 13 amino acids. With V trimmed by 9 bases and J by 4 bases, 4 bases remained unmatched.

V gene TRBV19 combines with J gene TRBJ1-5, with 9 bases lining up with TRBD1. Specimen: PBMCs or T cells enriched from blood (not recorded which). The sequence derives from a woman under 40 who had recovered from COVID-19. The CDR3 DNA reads TGTGCCAGCCGGGACAGGGCAAATCAGCCCCAGCATTTT. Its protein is CASRDRANQPQHF.